This TCR beta chain was captured by sequencing in a study of CD8 T cells in Susac syndrome (dated by TCRdb to the late 2010s). With regard to the full study: Repertoire sequencing was used to test whether CD8+ T cell activation and differentiation in Susac syndrome was antigen driven.

To note about this clonotype: Its antigen is not yet known. Per-base quality was not reported, and no clone a single base away is much larger than it.

What the research found in general, with its limitations: The TCR sequencing and HLA analysis was acknowledged to have included a relatively small number of individuals.

CDR1 SGDLS and CDR2 YYNGEE were looked up in the germline V gene. From the cysteine up to the phenylalanine, the CDR3 has a length of 17 residues. Solely the CDR3 DNA is kept, with 51 bases framed from the first base. V and J are trimmed by 1 base and 0 bases, and the gene matches miss 1 base of the junction. RNA was extracted using the RNeasy kit, and about 0.45 to 1 microgram was reverse transcribed with random hexamers. TCR beta CDR3 regions were amplified with the immunoSEQ multiplex PCR assay covering 54 Vbeta and 13 Jbeta segments. To correct PCR amplification bias, a synthetic template baseline was used for both primer optimization and computational correction. Under the source paper's analysis protocol: Reads were annotated to V, D and J genes according to IMGT and were analyzed with immunoSEQ Analyzer, with only productive sequences retained. Clonality was calculated as one minus the Shannon entropy normalized by log2 of the number of productive unique sequences. For each patient and control, public and private clones were evaluated within the 100 most prevalent clones. Susac-specific clones were defined as absent from healthy and MS cohorts, around 980 published viral clones and other ImmuneACCESS disease sequences. Starting from the raw public reads, TCRdb applied fastp trimming at Q25, assembled clones with MiXCR and retained in-frame beta chains. One record per CDR3 amino acid sequence lists the most common genes and DNA. TCRdb, not the authors, supplied the V and J calls. This sample lists around 160,000 distinct CDR3 sequences; approximately 94% were detected once. The biggest ten clones account for about 0.086% of the sample.

High-throughput TCR beta sequencing profiled peripheral blood CD8+ and CD4+ T cells from healthy donors, Susac syndrome patients and multiple sclerosis patients. The multiple sclerosis controls were treatment-naive patients who had stable or active relapsing-remitting disease and met the revised McDonald criteria. Bulk CD8+ and CD4+ T cells were purified by magnetic negative isolation, whereas CD8+ TEMRA cells were enriched by FACS. Blood was collected in EDTA tubes and processed within 24 hours, with PBMCs isolated through density gradient centrifugation. PBMCs intended for TCR sequencing were frozen in liquid nitrogen and were later thawed in a 37 degrees C water bath. The sorted or isolated CD4+, CD8+ and CD8+ TEMRA cells had a purity of 90% or higher.

This TCR came from a human donor with multiple sclerosis. The chain joins TRBV9 to TRBJ2-1, and 13 junction bases match TRBD2. Sample: CD4+ T cells from PBMCs. The CDR3 region: CASSVWTSGSSYNEQFF. The DNA reads TGTGCCAGCAGCGTATGGACTAGCGGGAGCTCCTACAATGAGCAGTTCTTC.